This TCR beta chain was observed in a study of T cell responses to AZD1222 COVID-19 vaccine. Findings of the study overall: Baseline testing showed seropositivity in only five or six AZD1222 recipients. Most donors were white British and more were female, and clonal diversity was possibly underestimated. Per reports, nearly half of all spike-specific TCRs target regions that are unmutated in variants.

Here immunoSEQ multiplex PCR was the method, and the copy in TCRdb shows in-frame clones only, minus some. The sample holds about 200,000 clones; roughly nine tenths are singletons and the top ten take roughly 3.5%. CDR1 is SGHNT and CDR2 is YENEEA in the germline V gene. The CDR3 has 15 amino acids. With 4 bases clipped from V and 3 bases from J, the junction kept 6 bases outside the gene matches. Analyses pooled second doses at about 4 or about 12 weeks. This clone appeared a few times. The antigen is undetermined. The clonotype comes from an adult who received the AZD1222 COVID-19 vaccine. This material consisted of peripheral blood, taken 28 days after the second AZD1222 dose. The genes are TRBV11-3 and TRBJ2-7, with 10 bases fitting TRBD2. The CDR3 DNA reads TGTGCCAGCAGCTCGAGACTAGCGGGCGTCTACGAGCAGTACTTC. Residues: CASSSRLAGVYEQYF.